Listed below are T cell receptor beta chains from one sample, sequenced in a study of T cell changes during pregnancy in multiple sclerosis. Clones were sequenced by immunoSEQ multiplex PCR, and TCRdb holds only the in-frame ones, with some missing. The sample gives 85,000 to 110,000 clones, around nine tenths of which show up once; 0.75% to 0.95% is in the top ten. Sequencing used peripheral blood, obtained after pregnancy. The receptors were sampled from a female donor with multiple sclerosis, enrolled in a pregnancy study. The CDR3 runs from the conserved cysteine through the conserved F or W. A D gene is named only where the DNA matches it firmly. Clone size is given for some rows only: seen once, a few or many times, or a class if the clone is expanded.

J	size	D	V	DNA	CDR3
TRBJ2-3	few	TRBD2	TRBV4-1	TGCGCCAGCAGCCACCGACTAGCGGGAGGTGCGGGCCAGCAGTATTTT	CASSHRLAGGAGQQYF
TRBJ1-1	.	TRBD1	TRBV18	TGTGCCAGCGGACAGGGGGCGCAGACTGAAGCTTTCTTT	CASGQGAQTEAFF
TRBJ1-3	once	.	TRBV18	TGTGCCAGCTCACCTCCGGGAGATCCCTCTGGAAACACCATATATTTT	CASSPPGDPSGNTIYF
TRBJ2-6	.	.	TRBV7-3	TGTGCCAGCCTAGGGGCTGGGGCCAACGTCCTGACTTTC	CASLGAGANVLTF
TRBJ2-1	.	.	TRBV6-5	TGTGCCAGCAGTTACCAGAAAAACTACAATGAGCAGTTCTTC	CASSYQKNYNEQFF
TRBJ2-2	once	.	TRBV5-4	TGTGCCAGCAGCTCGACTCAGGGGTCGAACACCGGGGAGCTGTTTTTT	CASSSTQGSNTGELFF
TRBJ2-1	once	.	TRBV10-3	TGTGCCATCAGTGAGTCAACTAGCCAGGAGCAGTTCTTC	CAISESTSQEQFF
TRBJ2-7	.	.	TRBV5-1	TGCGCCAGCAGCTTTCCTAGTGAAGAGCAGTACTTC	CASSFPSEEQYF
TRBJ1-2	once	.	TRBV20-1	TGCAGTGCTAGGGACAGCTATGGCTACACCTTC	CSARDSYGYTF
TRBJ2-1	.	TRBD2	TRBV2	TGTGCCAGCGCGGGGGGACTAGCGGGAGCATCCTACAATGAGCAGTTCTTC	CASAGGLAGASYNEQFF
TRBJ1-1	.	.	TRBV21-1	TGTGCCAGCAGTCAGGGGAAGGGTGAAGCTTTCTTT	CASSQGKGEAFF
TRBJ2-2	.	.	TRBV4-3	TGCGCCAGCAGCCAAGATCCCTTCCCAGGGGGGCTAGTGTCCGGGGAGCTGTTTTTT	CASSQDPFPGGLVSGELFF
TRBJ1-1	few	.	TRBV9	TGTGCCAGCAGCGTAGGGGAGACTGAAGCTTTCTTT	CASSVGETEAFF
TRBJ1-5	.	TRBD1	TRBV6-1	TGTGCCAGCAGTGCGGGGACAGGGGGATTCCAGCCCCAGCATTTT	CASSAGTGGFQPQHF
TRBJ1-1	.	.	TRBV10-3	TGTGCCATCAGTGAGTCTAAGAACACTGAAGCTTTCTTT	CAISESKNTEAFF
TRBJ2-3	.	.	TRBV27	TGTGCCAGCAGCCCGGCCGGGGTGGGCACAGATACGCAGTATTTT	CASSPAGVGTDTQYF
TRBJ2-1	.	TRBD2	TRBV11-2	TGTGCCAGCACCCCGCTTAGGACTAGCGGGGGGATCTACAATGAGCAGTTCTTC	CASTPLRTSGGIYNEQFF
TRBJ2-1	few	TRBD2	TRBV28	TGTGCCAGCGGGAGGGCCTACAATGAGCAGTTCTTC	CASGRAYNEQFF
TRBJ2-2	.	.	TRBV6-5	TGTGCCAGCAGTTACGGGAGCCGCGGGGAGCTGTTTTTT	CASSYGSRGELFF
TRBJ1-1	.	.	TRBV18	TGTGCCAGCTCACCAGGCAAGAATACTGAAGCTTTCTTT	CASSPGKNTEAFF
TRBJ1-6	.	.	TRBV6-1	TGTGCCAGCGCAACAGACGGAACATCACCCCTCCACTTT	CASATDGTSPLHF
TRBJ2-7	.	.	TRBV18	TGTGCCAGCTCACCGGGACTCTCCACAAGGGACGAGCAGTACTTC	CASSPGLSTRDEQYF
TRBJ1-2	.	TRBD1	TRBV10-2	TGCGCCAGCAGGGCGGGACAGGGATTTGGTGAAGGGGTCGGTGAATGGGGCTACACCTTC	CASRAGQGFGEGVGEWGYTF
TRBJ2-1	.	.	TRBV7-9	TGTGCCAGCAGCCCAGCGTCAATAACCAATGAGCAGTTCTTC	CASSPASITNEQFF
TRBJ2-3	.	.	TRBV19	TGTGCCAGTAGTCCCCTCACTGGAGGCACGCAGTATTTT	CASSPLTGGTQYF
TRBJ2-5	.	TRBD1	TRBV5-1	TGCGCCAGCAGCCTGACAGGGGGGGAGACCCAGTACTTC	CASSLTGGETQYF
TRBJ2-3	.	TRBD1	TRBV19	TGTGCCAGTAGTGGTCAGGGGGACCTAGATACGCAGTATTTT	CASSGQGDLDTQYF